The rows below give T cell receptor beta chains drawn from one sample of a study of control samples from healthy donors and cancer patients. TCRdb's table, derived via immunoSEQ multiplex PCR, lists solely in-frame clones and lacks some. The data show around 100,000 clones, 88% seen once. The specimen sequenced was blood. These receptors came from a man aged 25 to 40 in good health. The CDR3 runs from the conserved cysteine through the conserved F or W. D genes are given only for firm matches. For some rows the clone size is stated as once, few or many, or as a class when expanded; others skip it.

D	V	size	J	CDR3	DNA
TRBD2	TRBV30	-	TRBJ2-7	CAWSKGLAGGALEQYF	TGTGCCTGGAGCAAAGGACTAGCGGGGGGGGCCCTCGAGCAGTACTTC
-	TRBV24-1	-	TRBJ2-3	CATSASGLTHSTDTQYF	TGTGCCACCAGTGCTTCAGGGCTGACCCATAGCACAGATACGCAGTATTTT
-	TRBV7-9	-	TRBJ1-4	CASSDIDPTNEKLFF	TGTGCCAGCAGCGATATAGACCCCACTAATGAAAAACTGTTTTTT
-	TRBV7-2	few	TRBJ1-1	CASSPRREGEAFF	TGTGCCAGCAGCCCCAGGAGGGAAGGTGAAGCTTTCTTT
-	TRBV28	-	TRBJ1-5	CASFSQGSNQPQHF	TGTGCCAGCTTTTCACAAGGGAGCAATCAGCCCCAGCATTTT
-	TRBV7-6	-	TRBJ1-5	CASSLAAGTLSNQPQHF	TGTGCCAGCAGCTTAGCAGCTGGGACACTAAGCAATCAGCCCCAGCATTTT
-	TRBV24-1	-	TRBJ1-1	CATRGPNTEAFF	TGTGCCACCAGAGGACCTAACACTGAAGCTTTCTTT
-	TRBV3-1/TRBV3-2	-	TRBJ2-2	CASSQADQGYTGELFF	TGTGCCAGCAGCCAAGCGGATCAGGGTTACACCGGGGAGCTGTTTTTT
TRBD2	TRBV6-4	-	TRBJ2-1	CASSVRTSTEQFF	TGTGCCAGCAGTGTCAGGACTAGTACTGAGCAGTTCTTC
TRBD2	TRBV18	-	TRBJ2-1	CASSPPGLGVHEQFF	TGTGCCAGCTCACCACCGGGACTAGGTGTCCATGAGCAGTTCTTC
TRBD2	TRBV7-2	-	TRBJ2-3	CASSQGTSGYTDTQYF	TGTGCCAGCAGCCAGGGGACTAGCGGCTACACAGATACGCAGTATTTT
TRBD1	TRBV6-1	-	TRBJ1-2	CASSEPGQGGYGYTF	TGTGCCAGCAGTGAACCGGGACAGGGGGGTTATGGCTACACCTTC
-	TRBV11-2	-	TRBJ1-1	CASSVGLGTEAFF	TGTGCCAGCAGCGTCGGACTGGGCACTGAAGCTTTCTTT
-	TRBV6-6	-	TRBJ1-1	CASSPPGAEAFF	TGTGCCAGCAGCCCCCCGGGAGCTGAAGCTTTCTTT
-	TRBV14	-	TRBJ2-2	CASSQGLGVAGELFF	TGTGCCAGCAGCCAAGGCTTAGGGGTAGCCGGGGAGCTGTTTTTT
-	TRBV6-2/TRBV6-3	-	TRBJ2-1	CASSYSGRNLRGEQFF	TGTGCCAGCAGTTACTCGGGCAGGAACCTACGGGGAGAGCAGTTCTTC
TRBD2	TRBV5-1	-	TRBJ2-5	CASNLGRINEREISETQYF	TGCGCCAGCAATCTCGGGAGGATTAACGAACGAGAGATTTCGGAGACCCAGTACTTC
-	TRBV28	-	TRBJ1-5	CASSLWAGQGNQPQHF	TGTGCCAGCAGTTTATGGGCAGGCCAGGGCAATCAGCCCCAGCATTTT
-	TRBV11-3	-	TRBJ2-5	CASSIPRGSETQYF	TGTGCCAGCAGCATCCCCCGGGGTTCCGAGACCCAGTACTTC
TRBD1	TRBV11-2	-	TRBJ1-5	CASSLDRGQGQPQHF	TGTGCCAGCAGCTTAGATCGGGGACAGGGGCAGCCCCAGCATTTT
-	TRBV2	once	TRBJ2-1	CASSGHKYNEQFF	TGTGCCAGCAGTGGTCATAAATACAATGAGCAGTTCTTC
-	TRBV5-5	-	TRBJ1-5	CASSLEGAQPQHF	TGTGCCAGCAGCTTGGAAGGGGCTCAGCCCCAGCATTTT
-	TRBV19	once	TRBJ1-6	CASSRDTVVSPLHF	TGTGCCAGTAGCAGGGACACGGTGGTTTCACCCCTCCACTTT
-	TRBV7-3	-	TRBJ2-5	CASSLGYQETQYF	TGTGCCAGCAGCTTAGGCTACCAAGAGACCCAGTACTTC
-	TRBV5-3	-	TRBJ2-7	CARSLAQGTCRAYEQYF	TGTGCCAGAAGCTTGGCCCAAGGGACATGCCGGGCGTACGAGCAGTACTTC
-	TRBV3-1/TRBV3-2	-	TRBJ2-3	CASSQTSSTDTQYF	TGTGCCAGCAGCCAGACGTCGAGCACAGATACGCAGTATTTT
-	TRBV19	-	TRBJ1-2	CASSIEYTIRYGYTF	TGTGCCAGTAGTATTGAATATACGATCCGCTATGGCTACACCTTC
-	TRBV19	-	TRBJ2-3	CASSIKTVQYF	TGTGCCAGTAGTATTAAAACCGTGCAGTATTTT
-	TRBV5-1	once	TRBJ1-4	CASSLGEGATNEKLFF	TGCGCCAGCAGCCTAGGGGAGGGTGCTACTAATGAAAAACTGTTTTTT
-	TRBV4-2	few	TRBJ1-4	CASSPDSTVAANEKLFF	TGTGCCAGCAGCCCAGACTCAACTGTGGCAGCTAATGAAAAACTGTTTTTT
-	TRBV4-1	few	TRBJ1-5	CASSQRLRQSDQPQHF	TGCGCCAGCAGCCAAAGGCTACGCCAGTCTGATCAGCCCCAGCATTTT
-	TRBV11-2	-	TRBJ2-5	CASSFTRETQYF	TGTGCCAGCAGCTTTACTCGGGAGACCCAGTACTTC
-	TRBV4-2	few	TRBJ1-4	CASSQEADLLGEKLFF	TGTGCCAGCAGCCAAGAAGCGGACCTGCTTGGTGAAAAACTGTTTTTT
-	TRBV29-1	-	TRBJ1-3	CSVIIGASSGNTIYF	TGCAGCGTTATAATCGGGGCGAGCTCTGGAAACACCATATATTTT
TRBD2	TRBV5-1	-	TRBJ2-5	CASSLAGVAGQETQYF	TGCGCCAGCAGCTTGGCCGGGGTAGCGGGCCAAGAGACCCAGTACTTC
-	TRBV7-9	-	TRBJ2-5	CASRFEGHYQETQYF	TGTGCCAGCAGATTCGAGGGACATTACCAAGAGACCCAGTACTTC
-	TRBV18	-	TRBJ2-3	CASSTWEGVTDTQYF	TGTGCCAGCTCAACGTGGGAGGGGGTCACAGATACGCAGTATTTT